This TCR beta chain was obtained from a study of Ad26.COV2.S vaccination and SARS-CoV-2 variants (dated by TCRdb to about 2021). Regarding the study in general: Vaccine-arm donors were drawn from COV1001, a multicentre, randomized, double-blind, placebo-controlled phase I-IIa trial of Ad26.COV2.S in healthy adults. Ad26.COV2.S was administered intramuscularly at 5 x 10^10 or 1 x 10^11 viral particles, either as a single shot or as two shots given 56 days apart. TCRbeta repertoire sequencing served as the tool for gauging how specific and how broad the SARS-CoV-2-reactive T cell receptors were following Ad26.COV2.S vaccination. The TCR-sequenced set comprised around 30 samples: some 20 Ad26.COV2.S vaccine recipients, 5 placebo recipients and 8 SARS-CoV-2 convalescent individuals. Trial participants were randomized into five groups of five, in which low-dose or high-dose Ad26.COV2.S was given once or twice, or placebo was given on both occasions. Investigators did not know the trial group allocation while performing experiments and assessing outcomes.

Interpreted using the paper, the treatment or condition label stands for: some 19 received Ad26.COV2.S at low or high dose, single or two shots; 5 received placebo; per-sample allocation not given. Repertoires of vaccine and placebo recipients were sequenced from samples collected on day 63 after the first injection. In Cohort 1b, about two dozen adults aged 18-55 years were enrolled at a single site in Boston, USA, between 29 July and 7 August 2020. Ad26.COV2.S consisted of a replication-incompetent adenovirus type 26 vector by which a prefusion-stabilized SARS-CoV-2 spike protein from the original Wuhan strain was expressed. In regard to this clone: Its antigen is not yet known. It has no much larger one-base neighbor in the sample; base qualities were not kept.

The germline V gene yields LGHNA for CDR1 and YSLEER for CDR2. The CDR3 holds 19 amino acids from the cysteine to the phenylalanine. Left in the record is the CDR3 DNA by itself, 57 bases read in frame from the first base. V loses 0 bases at its end and J loses 0 bases; junction bases beyond the gene matches: 10. The immunoSEQ Assay was used to sequence TCRbeta CDR3 regions. After extraction, genomic DNA underwent amplification by bias-controlled multiplex PCR, followed by high-throughput sequencing. Turning to the authors' computational methods: To quantify the absolute abundance of every unique TCRbeta CDR3 region, sequences were collapsed and filtered. T cell fraction was estimated by normalizing TCRbeta template counts to usable DNA, with usable DNA measured through amplification of reference genes found in all nucleated cells. Repertoire TCRs were annotated as SARS-CoV-2-specific by exact matching of V gene, CDR3 amino acid sequence and J gene to a known reactive TCR set. The reference SARS-CoV-2 TCR set was derived from MIRA and filtered for enrichment in COVID-19-positive ImmuneCODE repertoires, a step that removed public or cross-reactive TCRs. Based on the MIRA antigens, annotated TCRs were further analysed at the level of specific ORF or position within ORF. Depth was the summed frequency of annotated unique rearrangements, while breadth was defined as annotated unique rearrangements over total unique productive rearrangements. Two-sided Wilcoxon rank-sum tests were applied when comparing TCR breadth between groups. The table comes from immuneACCESS by way of TCRdb, which keeps in-frame sequences with V and J called. Part of the clones is missing from these tables; in studies checked, under half for an unresolved V gene and the rest for unknown reasons. V, J and clone size reflect that table, while D and trimming were determined from the DNA. Counted in this sample were fewer than 500,000 clones; approximately 92% of them appeared once. The ten biggest clones cover roughly an eighth of the sample.

The paper as a whole reports these results and caveats: The authors noted that total T cell responses may have been underestimated by the TCR breadth and depth analyses. The study was not powered to compare responses between vaccine doses or regimens. Vaccine and placebo recipients had comparable non-spike TCR breadth, which fits with the vaccine containing only spike. Spike-specific TCR breadth was higher in Ad26.COV2.S recipients than in placebo recipients (P = 0.0014). After vaccination, substantial breadth of spike-specific CD8+ and CD4+ T cell responses was reported.

The sample here was peripheral blood, taken in a trial of Ad26.COV2.S vaccine versus placebo. This TCR was sampled from a person between 18 and 59 years old who received the Ad26.COV2.S COVID-19 vaccine or a placebo. The rearranged segments are TRBV4-3 and TRBJ2-4, and 8 bases in between align with TRBD1. The CDR3 region reads CASSQDTAGGLGAKNIQYF. The DNA sequence reads TGCGCCAGCAGCCAAGATACGGCAGGGGGCCTTGGAGCCAAAAACATTCAGTACTTC.